A single sample gave rise to the 30 T cell receptor beta chains below, sequenced in a study of T cell changes during pregnancy in multiple sclerosis. Assay: immunoSEQ multiplex PCR; the TCRdb copy retains only in-frame clones and omits some. The data contain approximately 36,000 clones, 85% to 95% of them seen just once; the ten biggest clones take up just over 0.4%. Source: CD4+ T cells from peripheral blood mononuclear cells, taken in the first trimester of pregnancy. All receptors derive from a female donor with multiple sclerosis, enrolled in a pregnancy study.

In its sample, this clone was seen a few times. This chain uses TRBV5-1 with TRBJ2-1; possibly TRBD2 for D (5 bases). V was clipped by 0 bases and J by 8 bases, with 15 bases between them. The germline gives CDR1 SGHRS, CDR2 YFSETQ. The CDR3 extends over 15 amino acids. CDR3 bases: TGCGCCAGCAGCTTGGTTCAGGACTTCCTCGATGAGCAGTTCTTC. Translating gives CASSLVQDFLDEQFF.

The J gene is TRBJ2-1, the V gene TRBV2, with a weak D call TRBD1 (5 bases). CDR3 length: 13 residues. Germline lookup yields CDR1 SNHLY and CDR2 FYNNEI. Trimming left V 5 bases short and J 3 bases short, with 8 bases between. CDR3 nucleotides: TGTGCCAGCAGTCGCAGGGTCTACAATGAGCAGTTCTTC. It translates to CASSRRVYNEQFF.

This clone was counted a single time. The V gene is TRBV6-6, the J gene TRBJ2-3; 11 bases fit TRBD2. This CDR3 contains 15 residues. The V gene end was trimmed by 6 bases and the J gene end by 6 bases; junction bases not matched to a gene: 8. Germline V gives CDR1 MNHNY, CDR2 SVGAGI (reference sequence). The CDR3: CASRQLAGVGDTQYF. CDR3 coding DNA: TGTGCCAGCAGGCAACTAGCGGGAGTTGGTGATACGCAGTATTTT.

CDR3: CASSPGQGSEQYF. The CDR3 bases are TGTGCCAGCTCTCCGGGACAGGGGAGCGAGCAGTACTTC. The chain recombines TRBV25-1 with TRBJ2-7, with 10 nucleotides matching TRBD1. This CDR3 region has 13 residues. The V and J ends lost 8 bases and 6 bases, in that order; junction bases with no gene match: 7. Germline loops: CDR1 MGHDK, CDR2 SYGVNS.

This chain joins TRBV6-6 and TRBJ1-2, with 8 bases aligning to TRBD1. This CDR3 is built from 16 residues. CDR1 is MNHNY and CDR2 is SVGAGI in the germline V gene (reference sequence). V was pared by 5 bases and J by 4 bases, with 12 bases of the junction left unmatched. The CDR3 loop is CASSTGSRGQVYGYTF. The CDR3 DNA sequence: TGTGCCAGCAGTACGGGGTCCAGGGGGCAGGTCTATGGCTACACCTTC.

The chain uses TRBV18 and TRBJ1-2; D may be TRBD1 (5 bases). Per the germline V gene, CDR1 is KGHSH and CDR2 is LQKENI. CDR3 length: 10 amino acids. V lost 2 bases to trimming and J lost 14 bases, with 9 bases between them. The CDR3 DNA reads as TGTGCCAGCTCACCAGGGGGGAAGACCTTC. It codes for CASSPGGKTF.

For the CDR3, the DNA is TGTGCCAGTAGTATCTCCCCCCCTAGATCTCTGAACACTGAAGCTTTCTTT. Its protein is CASSISPPRSLNTEAFF. The chain carries TRBV19 and TRBJ1-1; no clear D. V was trimmed by 3 bases and J by 0 bases, leaving 17 bases between them. The CDR3 runs 17 residues. The V gene's germline CDR1 is LNHDA and CDR2 SQIVND (reference sequence).

CDR3 bases: TGTGCCAGTAGGTCCGGGACTGGATCCTACAATGAGCAGTTCTTC. Translating it yields CASRSGTGSYNEQFF. V is TRBV19 and J is TRBJ2-1, with D perhaps TRBD2 (6 bases). V was shortened by 6 bases and J by 1 base, with 13 bases between the two germline ends. From germline, CDR1 is LNHDA and CDR2 SQIVND (reference sequence). The CDR3 runs 15 residues.

The chain recombines TRBV7-2 with TRBJ2-1, with 9 bases identical to TRBD2. Trimming at V came to 4 bases and at J to 9 bases, leaving 16 bases not matched to a gene. This CDR3 has 17 amino acids. CDR1 SGHTA and CDR2 FQGNSA come from the germline V gene. The CDR3 DNA sequence: TGTGCCAGCAGCTCCCTCACTTGGCGGGAGGGCTCCGGTGAGCAGTTCTTC. Its protein product is CASSSLTWREGSGEQFF.

The chain is built from TRBV5-4 and TRBJ2-6; 7 bases map to TRBD1. Trimming took 0 bases from V and 0 from J; bases not matched to a gene: 3. CDR1 is SGHNT and CDR2 is YYREEE in the germline V gene (reference sequence). The CDR3 loop spans 17 amino acids. CDR3 sequence: CASSLGQGSSGANVLTF. CDR3 bases: TGTGCCAGCAGCTTGGGACAGGGCAGCTCTGGGGCCAACGTCCTGACTTTC.

This chain uses TRBV7-9 with TRBJ1-2, with a weak D call TRBD1 (6 bases). The CDR3 has 14 amino acids. The germline V gene encodes CDR1 SEHNR and CDR2 FQNEAQ (reference sequence). With 0 bases removed from V and 4 bases from J, the gap between germline ends came to 9 bases. In nucleotides, the CDR3 is TGTGCCAGCAGCTTAGCAGTAGGGGGCTATGGCTACACCTTC. Protein: CASSLAVGGYGYTF. The variable domain in full, with the rest retrieved from reference TRBV7-9 and TRBJ1-2, is DTGVSQNPRHKITKRGQNVTFRCDPISEHNRLYWYRQTLGQGPEFLTYFQNEAQLEKSRLLSDRFSAERPKGSFSTLEIQRTEQGDSAMYLCASSLAVGGYGYTFGSGTRLTVV.

The CDR3 region has the DNA TGTGCCAGCAGGGGTCTAGCGGGAGCTCGAAATGAGCAGTTCTTC. It specifies CASRGLAGARNEQFF. The V and J genes are TRBV7-9 and TRBJ2-1; 10 bases are shared with TRBD2. The trim removed 6 bases at V and 7 bases at J, leaving 9 bases unmatched. The CDR3 is 15 amino acids. Germline CDR1 SEHNR, CDR2 FQNEAQ (reference sequence).

This rearrangement joins TRBV6-5 to TRBJ1-5; tentatively, D is TRBD1 (6 bases). The ends were cut back, 4 bases at V and 4 bases at J, with 11 bases in the middle. The CDR3 loop spans 14 amino acids. Germline CDR1 and CDR2: MNHEY and SVGAGI. CDR3: CASSWGRGNQPQHF. DNA for the CDR3: TGTGCCAGCAGTTGGGGCAGGGGTAATCAGCCCCAGCATTTT.

The rearrangement joins TRBV6-6 to TRBJ2-1; TRBD1 is a possible D gene (5 bases). The length of the CDR3 is 14 residues. Germline V gene data show CDR1 as MNHNY and CDR2 as SVGAGI (reference sequence). The V end lost 8 bases, the J end lost 1 base, and 12 bases lay between the germline ends. CDR3 nucleotides: TGTGCCAGCGGACAAGCGTTATCCTACAATGAGCAGTTCTTC. This sequence encodes CASGQALSYNEQFF.

V usage is TRBV5-1 and J usage is TRBJ1-1, with 8 nucleotides matching TRBD1. The J segment lost 1 base and the V segment lost 0 bases, leaving 2 bases of the junction unmatched. This CDR3 comprises 15 residues. Per germline, CDR1 SGHRS and CDR2 YFSETQ. This CDR3 reads CASSLVGTGNTEAFF. Here the CDR3 DNA reads TGCGCCAGCAGCTTGGTAGGGACAGGGAACACTGAAGCTTTCTTT.

The chain employs TRBV9 and TRBJ2-3, with 9 bases aligning to TRBD2. V lost 4 bases, J lost 0 bases, and 6 bases stayed unmatched. Per the germline V gene, CDR1 is SGDLS and CDR2 is YYNGEE. The CDR3 extends over 16 amino acids. The CDR3 protein is CASSFSGGHSTDTQYF. CDR3 sequence (DNA): TGTGCCAGCAGCTTCAGCGGGGGGCATAGCACAGATACGCAGTATTTT.

This clone was recorded only once. The V and J genes are TRBV6-5 and TRBJ2-7; 10 bases are a match to TRBD1. Trimming took 7 bases from V and 5 from J; bases not matched to a gene: 11. Per germline, CDR1 MNHEY and CDR2 SVGAGI. This CDR3 is 15 amino acids long. The CDR3 coding sequence is TGTGCCAGCAAGACTAACCGGGACAGGGGAAACGAGCAGTACTTC. Its translation is CASKTNRDRGNEQYF.

The chain combines TRBV5-1 with TRBJ2-1; D unclear. This CDR3 region has 18 residues. Looked up from germline, CDR1 is SGHRS and CDR2 is YFSETQ. Trimming stripped 0 bases from V and 0 bases from J, with 16 bases between. In nucleotides, the CDR3 is TGCGCCAGCAGCTTGGGGTCGTCAGGAATCTACTCCTACAATGAGCAGTTCTTC. This codes for CASSLGSSGIYSYNEQFF.

The chain combines TRBV19 with TRBJ1-4; 7 positions match TRBD1. J gave up 6 bases and V 5 bases, and 6 bases lay outside the gene matches. The germline gives CDR1 LNHDA, CDR2 SQIVND (reference sequence). The CDR3 contains 14 residues. The CDR3 loop reads CASSYRGLDEKLFF. The CDR3 region has the DNA TGTGCCAGTAGTTACAGGGGATTGGATGAAAAACTGTTTTTT.

This clone occurred a few times. The J gene is TRBJ2-4, the V gene TRBV20-1; 9 nucleotides agree with TRBD1. CDR3 size: 11 residues. Germline CDR1 and CDR2: DFQATT and SNEGSKA (reference sequence). CDR3 loop: CSWDRENIQYF. The DNA for the CDR3 is TGCAGCTGGGACAGGGAAAACATTCAGTACTTC.

The chain joins TRBV7-2 to TRBJ2-1; TRBD2 matches at 12 bases. The CDR3 length is 15 residues. CDR1 and CDR2 from the germline V gene are SGHTA and FQGNSA. The J segment lost 8 bases and the V segment lost 5 bases, leaving 7 bases of the junction unmatched. The CDR3 DNA reads as TGTGCCAGCAGCACCCGACTAGCGGGGGCGGATGAGCAGTTCTTC. It yields the protein CASSTRLAGADEQFF.

In nucleotides, the CDR3 is TGTGCCAGCAGCCCCTCTGCAGGGGCCTTCGAGCAGTACTTC. The encoded protein is CASSPSAGAFEQYF. This rearrangement joins TRBV28 to TRBJ2-7; a weak D match, TRBD1 (6 bases). CDR1 is MDHEN and CDR2 is SYDVKM in the germline V gene. This CDR3 comprises 14 residues. V lost 6 bases and J 6 bases, leaving 18 bases between the germline ends.

As DNA, the CDR3 is TGTGCCAGTAGTATAGAGGCTAGCGGGAGACGCAATGAGCAGTTCTTC. Translated, it gives CASSIEASGRRNEQFF. The chain employs TRBV19 and TRBJ2-1; 10 positions agree with TRBD2. The germline CDR1 and CDR2 sequences are LNHDA and SQIVND (reference sequence). J gave up 6 bases and V 0 bases, and 5 bases lay outside the gene matches. The CDR3 consists of 16 residues.

The chain has TRBV7-2 and TRBJ1-2, with TRBD1 identical over 8 bases. The germline gives CDR1 SGHTA, CDR2 FQGNSA. Trimming took 5 bases from V and 12 from J; bases not matched to a gene: 11. This CDR3 region has 13 residues. The CDR3 is CASSERAGGMDTF. In DNA, the CDR3 is TGTGCCAGCAGCGAAAGGGCAGGGGGCATGGACACCTTC. The whole variable domain, remainder taken from reference TRBV7-2 and TRBJ1-2, is GAGVSQSPSNKVTEKGKDVELRCDPISGHTALYWYRQSLGQGLEFLIYFQGNSAPDKSGLPSDRFSAERTGGSVSTLTIQRTQQEDSAVYLCASSERAGGMDTFGSGTRLTVV.

The chain couples TRBV19 to TRBJ1-1; D gene ambiguous. CDR3 size: 14 residues. The germline V gene encodes CDR1 LNHDA and CDR2 SQIVND (reference sequence). V was trimmed by 5 bases and J by 0 bases, leaving 10 bases between them. The CDR3 coding sequence is TGTGCCAGTAGTCTACGGGTCTTGAACACTGAAGCTTTCTTT. It is translated as CASSLRVLNTEAFF.

The V and J genes are TRBV19 and TRBJ2-6; D possibly corresponds to TRBD2 (5 bases). The ends were cut back, 4 bases at V and 4 bases at J, with 11 bases in the middle. Germline V gene sequence: CDR1 LNHDA, CDR2 SQIVND (reference sequence). The CDR3 spans 15 residues. The CDR3 region is CASSTSPSGANVLTF. CDR3 DNA: TGTGCCAGTAGTACTAGCCCCTCCGGGGCCAACGTCCTGACTTTC. The whole variable domain, remainder taken from reference TRBV19 and TRBJ2-6, is DGGITQSPKYLFRKEGQNVTLSCEQNLNHDAMYWYRQDPGQGLRLIYYSQIVNDFQKGDIAEGYSVSREKKESFPLTVTSAQKNPTAFYLCASSTSPSGANVLTFGAGSRLTVL.

CDR3 region: CASSYEALPSTDTQYF. The CDR3 nucleotides read TGTGCCAGCAGTTACGAAGCTTTGCCTAGCACAGATACGCAGTATTTT. J is TRBJ2-3 and V is TRBV6-5; unclear D gene. The CDR3 length is 16 residues. V was cut by 2 bases and J by 0 bases, with 12 bases left in between. Germline V CDR1 and CDR2: MNHEY, SVGAGI.

Here the CDR3 DNA reads TGTGCCAGCAGGACTCGAGATGGGGCGAAAGGTACGCAGTATTTT. It encodes CASRTRDGAKGTQYF. This rearrangement joins TRBV2 to TRBJ2-3; D might be TRBD1 (5 bases). The CDR3 spans 15 residues. Germline V gene data show CDR1 as SNHLY and CDR2 as FYNNEI. Trimming removed 6 bases at V and 8 bases at J, with 21 bases between.

The gene calls are TRBV19 and TRBJ2-2; TRBD1 matches 9 bases. The length of the CDR3 is 15 residues. The trim removed 6 bases at V and 6 bases at J, leaving 8 bases unmatched. Germline CDR1 reads LNHDA; CDR2 reads SQIVND (reference sequence). CDR3 in DNA: TGTGCCAGTAGCCAACGCAGACAGGGGGCCGGGGAGCTGTTTTTT. It encodes CASSQRRQGAGELFF.

The CDR3 DNA reads TGCGCCAGCAGCCTTTGGGCAGGGGAGCAGTACTTC. This codes for CASSLWAGEQYF. V and J are TRBV5-1 and TRBJ2-7, with D tentatively TRBD1 (5 bases). Germline-derived CDR1 and CDR2 are SGHRS and YFSETQ. CDR3 length: 12 amino acids. V was clipped by 4 bases and J by 7 bases, with 12 bases between them.